This is a list of T cell receptor beta chains from one sample in a study of blood T cell repertoires in COVID-19. Sequencing used immunoSEQ multiplex PCR; TCRdb keeps in-frame clones, though not all of them. Of nearly 200,000 clones in the sample, approximately 81% were seen once. Sequenced: peripheral blood. The receptors stem from a human donor in a cohort sampled during active COVID-19. Each CDR3 is given without its conserved first and last residue. The D gene is left open where the match is weak.

d_call j_call v_call cdr3_aa
. TRBJ2-5 TRBV9 ASSVRLASETQY
TRBD2 TRBJ2-1 TRBV20-1 SGTSVNEQF
TRBD1 TRBJ2-3 TRBV7-3 ASSLTGQGERTDTQY
. TRBJ2-3 TRBV12-5 ASGRELSTDTQY
. TRBJ1-1 TRBV4-1 ASSQVGMNTEAF
. TRBJ1-2 TRBV2 ASKAAAYGYT
TRBD2 TRBJ2-1 TRBV7-2 ASSLARLAGGINEQF
. TRBJ1-4 TRBV27 ASSPRRGEKLF
. TRBJ2-1 TRBV19 ASKTGPYNEQF
. TRBJ1-1 TRBV19 ASSIENTANTEAF
. TRBJ1-1 TRBV19 ASIPWGDTEAF
. TRBJ2-2 TRBV11-3 ASSEMTGELF
. TRBJ2-5 TRBV29-1 SVGWAGAGETQY
. TRBJ2-7 TRBV18 ASSQSSQGLEQY
TRBD1 TRBJ1-1 TRBV2 ASSLGQLNTEAF
TRBD1 TRBJ2-1 TRBV24-1 ATSDRGQGAQYEQF
. TRBJ1-3 TRBV7-2 ASSLVGRSSDTIY
. TRBJ2-2 TRBV11-2 ASSLDKTGELF
TRBD1 TRBJ2-5 TRBV27 ASSSGRQGAGGETQY
TRBD2 TRBJ2-1 TRBV5-1 ASSLEPGPGGNNEQF
TRBD1 TRBJ1-5 TRBV28 ASSRAGGRQPQH
TRBD2 TRBJ2-3 TRBV10-3 ATTSGDFTDTQY
TRBD1 TRBJ2-7 TRBV29-1 SVGTGAPYEQY
TRBD2 TRBJ2-1 TRBV3-1/TRBV3-2 ASSPQILAGGRSEQF
. TRBJ2-5 TRBV19 ASSPTGLIETQY
. TRBJ1-2 TRBV5-6 ASSLGSGVYGYT
. TRBJ2-6 TRBV28 AARGTGANVLT
TRBD2 TRBJ2-1 TRBV24-1 ATSDAGLALFNEQF
. TRBJ1-1 TRBV28 ASSASGTITEAF
. TRBJ2-2 TRBV9 ASRVGPTGELF
TRBD1 TRBJ1-5 TRBV27 ASSQTITTGGLH
. TRBJ2-2 TRBV30 AWSVLGSSGELF
TRBD2 TRBJ2-5 TRBV30 AWSGGGRETQY
. TRBJ1-2 TRBV18 ASSPGGTLYYGYT
TRBD1 TRBJ2-6 TRBV4-1 ASSRSSGTGVSSGANVLT
TRBD2 TRBJ2-1 TRBV5-1 ASSWGSGSSYNEQF
. TRBJ1-4 TRBV19 ASSEQGTGEKLF
. TRBJ1-5 TRBV6-1 ASSEYSGSNQPQH
. TRBJ2-1 TRBV6-6 ASNSIGGSRYNEQF
. TRBJ2-3 TRBV7-9 ASSLGDTTDTQY
TRBD2 TRBJ2-2 TRBV9 ASSVAGGGYTGELF
. TRBJ1-4 TRBV19 ASSMRFNEKLF
. TRBJ1-1 TRBV3-1/TRBV3-2 ASSLSDTEAF
TRBD2 TRBJ2-3 TRBV11-2 ASSFGTSGGTDTQY
TRBD2 TRBJ2-2 TRBV10-1 ASIPGLSNTGELF
. TRBJ2-7 TRBV19 ASSSPGLNYEQY
. TRBJ1-5 TRBV7-6 ASSLALGGQPQH
TRBD1 TRBJ2-3 TRBV14 ASSLGTDSTDTQY
TRBD1 TRBJ2-7 TRBV5-4 ASSLGSGTGSEQY
TRBD1 TRBJ1-4 TRBV20-1 SARRDSFL
. TRBJ2-5 TRBV19 ASSTGRKETQY
TRBD1 TRBJ2-1 TRBV7-8 ASRPTGGTYNEQF
. TRBJ2-2 TRBV28 ASSLSQANTGELF
. TRBJ1-5 TRBV12-3/TRBV12-4 ASTQGYQPQH
. TRBJ1-2 TRBV19 ASTPSPTGFINYGYT
TRBD1 TRBJ1-2 TRBV6-5 ASSYSDFRDSYGYT
. TRBJ2-7 TRBV3-1/TRBV3-2 ASSQVNEQY
. TRBJ2-3 TRBV27 ASSLSFGGYTDTQY
. TRBJ1-3 TRBV28 ASNGGSAGNTIY
. TRBJ1-4 TRBV19 ASRDGGRYEKLF